Each of the 23 T cell receptor beta chains below was sequenced from the same sample in a study of PD-1 blockade in classical Hodgkin lymphoma. Noted time point: cycle 4 day 1 (C4D1), after 5 to 7 weeks of nivolumab. All the patients suffered relapse after autologous stem cell transplantation, and brentuximab vedotin exposure differed. This table comes from immunoSEQ multiplex PCR, and its TCRdb copy is limited to in-frame clones, with some not included. Of tens of thousands of clones listed, approximately 87% are singletons. Source: peripheral blood mononuclear cells (PBMCs), taken before the fourth cycle of nivolumab. All receptors derive from a human donor with classical Hodgkin lymphoma.

V gene TRBV11-2 combines with J gene TRBJ2-5; D is perhaps TRBD2 (7 bases). V lost 3 bases and J 5 bases, leaving 16 bases between the germline ends. Germline assignment: CDR1 SGHAT and CDR2 FQNNGV. This CDR3 contains 15 residues. The CDR3 DNA is TGTGCCAGCAGCTTTGTGGGGGGGCCGGTTGAGACCCAGTACTTC. This codes for CASSFVGGPVETQYF. The variable domain in full, completed from reference TRBV11-2 and TRBJ2-5, reads EAGVAQSPRYKIIEKRQSVAFWCNPISGHATLYWYQQILGQGPKLLIQFQNNGVVDDSQLPKDRFSAERLKGVDSTLKIQPAKLEDSAVYLCASSFVGGPVETQYFGPGTRLLVL.

The rearrangement joins TRBV7-3 to TRBJ2-7; possible D gene TRBD1, 6 bases. The germline V and J ends were trimmed by 5 bases and 2 bases, with 13 bases remaining between them. The CDR3 extends over 14 amino acids. Germline values: CDR1 SGHTA, CDR2 FQGTGA. The CDR3 DNA follows: TGTGCCAGCAGCATTATAACAGGGACCTACGAGCAGTACTTC. Translation: CASSIITGTYEQYF.

The chain recombines TRBV6-6 with TRBJ2-1; TRBD2 matches at 10 bases. Germline-derived CDR1 and CDR2 are MNHNY and SVGAGI (reference sequence). V lost 6 bases and J lost 4; bases outside the gene matches: 3. This CDR3 region has 14 residues. The CDR3 here is CASSMTSGYNEQFF. CDR3 coding DNA: TGTGCCAGCAGCATGACTAGCGGGTACAATGAGCAGTTCTTC.

The chain is built from TRBV19 and TRBJ1-2, with 8 bases lining up with TRBD1. Trimming at V came to 4 bases and at J to 3 bases, leaving 16 bases not matched to a gene. The CDR3 spans 18 residues. CDR1 is LNHDA and CDR2 is SQIVND in the germline V gene (reference sequence). The CDR3 DNA is TGTGCCAGTAGTAAGCTCACGGCCAGACAGGGGTTTGACTATGGCTACACCTTC. Its protein product is CASSKLTARQGFDYGYTF.

The rearrangement joins TRBV10-1 to TRBJ2-2; D remains unclear. Trimming took 3 bases from V and 0 from J, leaving 8 bases between them. The CDR3 runs 15 residues. The germline CDR1 and CDR2 sequences are WNHNN and SYGVQD (reference sequence). DNA of the CDR3: TGCGCCAGCAGTGATCTGGCGACGAACACCGGGGAGCTGTTTTTT. This sequence encodes CASSDLATNTGELFF.

The gene calls are TRBV18 and TRBJ1-4; D ambiguous. The CDR3 has 14 amino acids. Trimming took 1 base from V and 2 from J, leaving 5 bases between them. Germline V gene data show CDR1 as KGHSH and CDR2 as LQKENI. CDR3 in amino acids: CASSPLVTNEKLFF. The CDR3, as DNA: TGTGCCAGCTCACCACTGGTCACTAATGAAAAACTGTTTTTT. The whole variable domain, filled in from reference TRBV18 and TRBJ1-4, reads NAGVMQNPRHLVRRRGQEARLRCSPMKGHSHVYWYRQLPEEGLKFMVYLQKENIIDESGMPKERFSAEFPKEGPSILRIQQVVRGDSAAYFCASSPLVTNEKLFFGSGTQLSVL.

The rearrangement uses TRBV11-2 and TRBJ2-5; D gene unclear. Per germline, CDR1 SGHAT and CDR2 FQNNGV. The CDR3 totals 14 residues. V gave up 3 bases and J gave up 1 base, with 9 bases separating them. Here the CDR3 reads CASSFIVSQETQYF. CDR3 in DNA: TGTGCCAGCAGCTTCATCGTCTCCCAAGAGACCCAGTACTTC.

This CDR3 is CASSFGGGLRDEQYF. CDR3 bases: TGTGCCAGCAGCTTTGGGGGGGGGCTGCGCGACGAGCAGTACTTC. The chain carries TRBV5-4 and TRBJ2-7, with D maybe TRBD2 (7 bases). CDR1 and CDR2 from the germline V gene are SGHNT and YYREEE (reference sequence). Trimming removed 2 bases at V and 5 bases at J, with 17 bases between. The CDR3 totals 15 residues.

The chain links TRBV29-1 to TRBJ1-4; D unclear. This CDR3 has 14 amino acids. The germline CDR1 and CDR2 sequences are SQVTM and ANQGSEA. V shed 6 bases and J shed 6 bases, with 17 bases lying between them. The CDR3 loop reads CSVDPGPGDEKLFF. CDR3 nucleotides: TGCAGCGTCGACCCCGGACCCGGGGATGAAAAACTGTTTTTT.

The V and J genes are TRBV18 and TRBJ2-5, with 9 bases fitting TRBD2. V lost 0 bases to trimming and J lost 2 bases; unmatched junction nucleotides: 4. The CDR3 runs to 16 residues. Germline-derived CDR1 and CDR2 are KGHSH and LQKENI. CDR3 in DNA: TGTGCCAGCTCACCACCCAGGCGGGAGGGACAAGAGACCCAGTACTTC. Encoded protein: CASSPPRREGQETQYF.

The V call is TRBV5-1, the J call TRBJ1-2; TRBD1 is a possible D gene (6 bases). The CDR3 is 14 residues long. Germline CDR1 is SGHRS and CDR2 is YFSETQ. Trimming pared 0 bases from V and 7 bases from J, leaving 13 bases between. The CDR3 loop is CASSLGFTGRGYTF. The DNA of the CDR3 is TGCGCCAGCAGCTTGGGCTTTACAGGGCGTGGCTACACCTTC.

The V gene is TRBV6-5, the J gene TRBJ2-6; D perhaps matches TRBD1 (5 bases). CDR3 length equals 15 residues. The V end lost 7 bases, the J end lost 0 bases, and 10 bases lay between the germline ends. Germline CDR1 and CDR2: MNHEY and SVGAGI. The CDR3 region is CASKPRVSGANVLTF. CDR3 nucleotide sequence: TGTGCCAGCAAGCCCAGGGTCTCTGGGGCCAACGTCCTGACTTTC.

The chain has TRBV5-1 and TRBJ2-5; possible D gene TRBD2, 6 bases. V lost 4 bases, J lost 3 bases, and 16 bases lay in between. This CDR3 comprises 15 residues. Germline V CDR1 and CDR2: SGHRS, YFSETQ. The chain's CDR3 is CASSLDPGVKETQYF. The CDR3 region has the DNA TGCGCCAGCAGCCTCGATCCGGGGGTTAAAGAGACCCAGTACTTC.

The chain has TRBV18 and TRBJ2-1, with a tentative D call TRBD2 (6 bases). The CDR3 loop spans 16 amino acids. V shed 3 bases and J shed 9 bases, with 21 bases lying between them. The germline V gene has CDR1 KGHSH and CDR2 LQKENI. The CDR3 region is CASSPSLSGGVGEQFF. The CDR3 DNA reads as TGTGCCAGCTCACCCTCCCTATCCGGGGGAGTGGGTGAGCAGTTCTTC.

The count of this clone is one. The V gene is TRBV5-1, the J gene TRBJ2-7; D possibly corresponds to TRBD1 (7 bases). V was clipped by 1 base and J by 3 bases, with 11 bases between them. The CDR3 is made up of 14 amino acids. Germline V gives CDR1 SGHRS, CDR2 YFSETQ. CDR3 sequence (DNA): TGCGCCAGCAGCTTGTCCCAGGGGGGCTACGAGCAGTACTTC. Protein: CASSLSQGGYEQYF.

The rearrangement joins TRBV19 to TRBJ2-2; weak D call: TRBD1 (6 bases). V lost 4 bases and J lost 5, with 17 bases in between. The CDR3 loop spans 16 amino acids. Germline CDR1 reads LNHDA; CDR2 reads SQIVND (reference sequence). The CDR3 reads CASSTGPGDGTGELFF. As DNA, the CDR3 is TGTGCCAGTAGTACTGGCCCAGGGGATGGAACCGGGGAGCTGTTTTTT.

The V and J genes are TRBV6-1 and TRBJ2-3; 12 bases fit TRBD2. Trimming at V came to 3 bases and at J to 6 bases, leaving 7 bases not matched to a gene. The length of the CDR3 is 16 residues. Germline values: CDR1 MNHNS, CDR2 SASEGT. In DNA, the CDR3 is TGTGCCAGCAGTGAGCTAGCGGGAGGGCCCATGGATACGCAGTATTTT. Residues: CASSELAGGPMDTQYF.

Here the CDR3 DNA reads TGTGCCAGCAGTTTATTTCAAGACAGGGGGATAAATCAGCCCCAGCATTTT. As protein: CASSLFQDRGINQPQHF. V and J are TRBV27 and TRBJ1-5; 9 bases match TRBD1. The CDR3 spans 17 residues. Germline CDR1 reads MNHEY; CDR2 reads SMNVEV (reference sequence). With 1 base clipped from V and 4 bases from J, the junction kept 8 bases outside the gene matches.

A remark on this clone: One end of the junction fails to match germline, which may point to a read error. V is TRBV7-8 and J is TRBJ1-6; no clear D. CDR3 length: 13 residues. Germline CDR1 SGHVS, CDR2 FQNEAQ. The CDR3 nucleotides read TGTGCCAGCACCTTAGGTCCCAATTCACCCCTCCACTTT. Its translation is CASTLGPNSPLHF.

The CDR3 DNA reads as TGTGCCAGCAGCTGGGGCCTTTTAGCGGGAGGCGTGGAGACCCAGTACTTC. Amino acid sequence: CASSWGLLAGGVETQYF. This chain uses TRBV5-6 with TRBJ2-5, with TRBD2 matching 10 bases. V was pared by 3 bases and J by 5 bases, with 13 bases of the junction left unmatched. Germline V CDR1 and CDR2: SGHDT, YYEEEE. The CDR3 consists of 17 residues.

V gene TRBV5-4 combines with J gene TRBJ1-4, with 7 bases identical to TRBD1. Germline V CDR1 and CDR2: SGHNT, YYREEE (reference sequence). The CDR3 runs to 15 residues. Trimming took 0 bases from V and 7 from J; bases not matched to a gene: 6. CDR3 sequence: CASSLDTRGGEKLFF. Here the CDR3 DNA reads TGTGCCAGCAGCTTGGATACCAGGGGGGGTGAAAAACTGTTTTTT.

V usage is TRBV6-7 and J usage is TRBJ2-5, with 14 bases identical to TRBD2. TRBV6-7 is labeled an ORF, and its function is uncertain. The CDR3 runs 18 residues. The J segment lost 4 bases and the V segment lost 2 bases, leaving 9 bases of the junction unmatched. CDR3 sequence (DNA): TGTGCCAGCAGTTACCCGACTGGGACTAGCGGGAGCTTAGAGACCCAGTACTTC. Encoded protein: CASSYPTGTSGSLETQYF.

This clone occurred a few times. The rearrangement joins TRBV10-1 to TRBJ2-7, with unresolved D. Germline V gene sequence: CDR1 WNHNN, CDR2 SYGVQD (reference sequence). The CDR3 totals 12 residues. V gave up 3 bases and J gave up 4 bases, with 7 bases separating them. The CDR3 region has the DNA TGCGCCAGCAGTGAACACGAGTACGAGCAGTACTTC. Translating gives CASSEHEYEQYF.